The rows below give T cell receptor beta chains drawn from one sample of a study of T-cell reconstitution after alpha-beta-depleted transplantation in children. TCRdb reanalysed the PCR reads using MiXCR and keeps one entry per CDR3 protein. The sample includes around 270,000 distinct CDR3 sequences, just over 7.5% seen only once; the top ten take about 9.1%. Here the sequenced sample was peripheral blood, taken 360 days after TCRalphabeta/CD19-depleted stem cell transplant. The receptors here all came from a female patient aged 2 to 10 who had a stem cell transplant for Fanconi anemia, so the T cells may come from the graft donor. The CDR3 runs from the conserved cysteine through the conserved F or W. D genes are given only for firm matches. Not every row has a clone size; where given, it reads once, few, many or a size class.

d_call j_call clone_size v_call cdr3_nt cdr3_aa
. TRBJ2-7 few TRBV27 TGTGCCAGCAGTTTAGAGGGCACCGATCCCTACGAGCAGTACTTC CASSLEGTDPYEQYF
. TRBJ1-3 many TRBV7-2 TGTGCCAGCAGCTTAGTGAGTGGGAACACCATATATTTT CASSLVSGNTIYF
. TRBJ2-7 many TRBV20-1 TGCAGTGCTAAAGGACAGAATTACGAGCAGTACTTC CSAKGQNYEQYF
. TRBJ2-5 many TRBV20-1 TGCAGTGCTAGAGATATGAGGGGCCAAGAGACCCAGTACTTC CSARDMRGQETQYF
TRBD1 TRBJ1-1 few TRBV7-8 TGTGCCAGCAGCTTCCCACAGGGGGACGGCGACACTGAAGCTTTCTTT CASSFPQGDGDTEAFF
. TRBJ1-2 . TRBV20-1 TGCAGTGCTAGAGCGGCAGCGTCTAACTATGGCTACACCTTC CSARAAASNYGYTF
. TRBJ2-2 many TRBV6-5 TGTGCCAGCTGGAGGCAGGGGAAAACCGGGGAGCTGTTTTTT CASWRQGKTGELFF
. TRBJ2-7 many TRBV6-1 TGTGCCAGCAGTGATCGAGGGGAGCAGTACTTC CASSDRGEQYF
. TRBJ1-3 many TRBV5-1 TGCGCCAGCAGCCTCCCTCTGCCGAGTCCGTCTGGAAACACCATATATTTT CASSLPLPSPSGNTIYF
. TRBJ2-1 few TRBV7-2 TGTGCCAGCAGCCGGGGCAGGACTGGAGAGCAGTTCTTC CASSRGRTGEQFF
. TRBJ2-7 many TRBV28 TGTGCCAGCAGTTTAGGGGCAGTGCCCTCCTACGAGCAGTACTTC CASSLGAVPSYEQYF
TRBD2 TRBJ2-7 few TRBV11-1 TGTGCCAGCAGCTTACATGACGTGAAGCGGGGGGGCCTTTACGAGCAGTACTTC CASSLHDVKRGGLYEQYF
TRBD1 TRBJ1-3 many TRBV20-1 TGCAGTGCTAGAGCCCGGGACAGGGTGGGCGGAAACACCATATATTTT CSARARDRVGGNTIYF
TRBD1 TRBJ2-7 many TRBV4-1 TGCGCCAGCAGCCAAGTAGGCAGGGGGTACGAGCAGTACTTC CASSQVGRGYEQYF
. TRBJ2-2 many TRBV7-9 TGTGCCGGCCACGAGAGGACCGGGGAGCTGTTTTTT CAGHERTGELFF
. TRBJ1-2 few TRBV6-1 TGTGCCAGCACCAGTTCCCCTAGCTTCTATGGCTACACCTTC CASTSSPSFYGYTF
. TRBJ1-2 many TRBV29-1 TGCAGCGTTGATCCCCAGGGTGGGAACTATGGCTACACCTTC CSVDPQGGNYGYTF
TRBD2 TRBJ2-5 . TRBV5-1 TGCGCCAGCAGCGAGAGCTCCCCCCCCCTAGCGGGGGGGCTGGGGGAGACCCAGTACTTC CASSESSPPLAGGLGETQYF
TRBD1 TRBJ2-4 many TRBV29-1 TGCAGCGTTGTGTCAGGGGGAAACATTCAGTACTTC CSVVSGGNIQYF
TRBD2 TRBJ2-3 many TRBV9 TGTGCCAGCAGCTCGGGACTAGCGGGACGCACAGATACGCAGTATTTT CASSSGLAGRTDTQYF
. TRBJ1-5 many TRBV20-1 TGCAGTGCTAGAGGGGGGATGGGCAATCAGCCCCAGCATTTT CSARGGMGNQPQHF
TRBD2 TRBJ2-5 few TRBV5-1 TGCGCCAGCAGCTTGTCCGCGGGGGGGGAGACCCAGTACTTC CASSLSAGGETQYF
. TRBJ2-7 . TRBV3-1 TGTGCCAGCAGCCAAGATAGTACGCGGGACGAGCAGTACTTC CASSQDSTRDEQYF
. TRBJ2-1 . TRBV11-2 TGTGCCAGCAGCCGGCGGCCGGGAGATAATGAGCAGTTCTTC CASSRRPGDNEQFF
. TRBJ2-5 many TRBV28 TGTGCCAGCAAACAGGGCACAGAGACCCAGTACTTC CASKQGTETQYF
TRBD2 TRBJ2-2 many TRBV9 TGTGCCAGCAGTTTGCCGGGACTAGGGCCCGGGGAGCTGTTTTTT CASSLPGLGPGELFF
. TRBJ2-5 . TRBV30 TGTGCCTGGAGTTCGCGTGAGACCCAGTACTTC CAWSSRETQYF
. TRBJ2-1 . TRBV30 TGTGCCATCAGCCCGGGACTCCCGTGGGTTGAGCAGTTCTTC CAISPGLPWVEQFF